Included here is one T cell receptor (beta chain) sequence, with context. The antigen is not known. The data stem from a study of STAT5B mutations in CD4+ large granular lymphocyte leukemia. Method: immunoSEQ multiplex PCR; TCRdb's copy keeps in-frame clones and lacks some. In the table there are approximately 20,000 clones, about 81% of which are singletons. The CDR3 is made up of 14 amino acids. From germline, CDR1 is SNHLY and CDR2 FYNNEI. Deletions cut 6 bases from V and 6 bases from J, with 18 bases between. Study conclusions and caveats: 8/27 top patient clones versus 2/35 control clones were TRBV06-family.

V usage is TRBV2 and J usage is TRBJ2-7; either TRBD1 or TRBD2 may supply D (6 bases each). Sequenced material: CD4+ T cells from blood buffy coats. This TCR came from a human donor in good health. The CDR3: CASRRDTGSGEQYF. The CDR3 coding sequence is TGTGCCAGCAGGCGGGACACAGGGTCGGGCGAGCAGTACTTC.